Below, 27 T cell receptor beta chains from the same sample are listed, as sequenced in a study of blood T cell repertoires in COVID-19. Generated by immunoSEQ multiplex PCR, the TCRdb table keeps only in-frame clones and is missing some. The sample holds 200,000 to 250,000 clones, approximately 85% seen once. The specimen sequenced was peripheral blood. The origin of the receptors is a woman older than 75 with COVID-19, enrolled during active disease.

The V call is TRBV15, the J call TRBJ2-3; 8 nucleotides line up with TRBD2. The CDR3 covers 16 residues. Germline CDR1 LNHNV, CDR2 YYDKDF (reference sequence). The V segment lost 0 bases and the J segment 4 bases; nucleotides outside the gene matches: 6. In DNA form, the CDR3 reads TGTGCCACCAGCAGAGATTGGACTAGCCGTCCAGATACGCAGTATTTT. Encoded protein: CATSRDWTSRPDTQYF.

The V and J genes are TRBV6-2 or TRBV6-3 and TRBJ2-7, with 9 positions matching TRBD1. The ends lost 5 bases at V and 2 bases at J; junction bases unmatched: 7. Germline V lookup: CDR1 MNHEY, CDR2 SVGEGT. The CDR3 has 15 amino acids. CDR3 in DNA: TGTGCCAGCAGTAAGGGGACAGGGATCACCTACGAGCAGTACTTC. This translates into CASSKGTGITYEQYF.

The rearrangement joins TRBV12-3 or TRBV12-4 to TRBJ1-3; D uncertain. The CDR3 is made up of 13 amino acids. Trimming left V 3 bases short and J 8 bases short, with 11 bases between. The CDR3 DNA reads as TGTGCCAGCAGTTTTGCAGTCAGCGACACCATATATTTT. This encodes CASSFAVSDTIYF.

The chain couples TRBV6-5 to TRBJ2-5, with D maybe TRBD2 (6 bases). CDR1 is MNHEY, CDR2 SVGAGI, per germline. V lost 8 bases, J lost 5 bases, and 12 bases lay in between. The CDR3 sequence is 12 residues long. CDR3 loop: CASRERGETQYF. CDR3 in DNA: TGTGCCAGCCGGGAGCGAGGGGAGACCCAGTACTTC.

The rearrangement uses TRBV6-5 and TRBJ2-4, with D maybe TRBD1 (6 bases). CDR3 length: 13 amino acids. The germline V gene has CDR1 MNHEY and CDR2 SVGAGI. V gave up 8 bases and J gave up 5 bases, with 13 bases separating them. The CDR3 nucleotides read TGTGCCAGCCGGCAGGGGAAGGAAAACATTCAGTACTTC. It is translated as CASRQGKENIQYF.

The chain has TRBV24-1 and TRBJ1-5; D is undetermined. The CDR3 runs to 13 residues. CDR1 and CDR2 (germline): KGHDR, SFDVKD. V lost 12 bases and J lost 7, with 18 bases in between. CDR3 sequence: CAFMTVRLQPQHF. The CDR3 coding sequence is TGTGCCTTTATGACGGTGAGGCTCCAGCCCCAGCATTTT.

The chain recombines TRBV6-5 with TRBJ1-4; D possibly corresponds to TRBD1 (5 bases). Germline V lookup: CDR1 MNHEY, CDR2 SVGAGI. Trimming removed 7 bases at V and 4 bases at J, with 10 bases between. The CDR3 has 13 residues. The DNA of the CDR3 is TGTGCCAGCAAAGACAGATTTAATGAAAAACTGTTTTTT. This encodes CASKDRFNEKLFF.

The rearrangement links TRBV5-1 to TRBJ2-4, with 7 nucleotides matching TRBD2. Germline lookup yields CDR1 SGHRS and CDR2 YFSETQ. The J segment lost 2 bases and the V segment lost 2 bases, leaving 7 bases of the junction unmatched. The CDR3 spans 16 residues. The CDR3 bases are TGCGCCAGCAGCTTAGGCGGGGAGGGGACCAAAAACATTCAGTACTTC. Translated, it gives CASSLGGEGTKNIQYF.

This clone turned up a few times. The chain employs TRBV10-1 and TRBJ1-3, with unresolved D. This CDR3 has 13 residues. The ends were cut back, 8 bases at V and 4 bases at J, with 12 bases in the middle. Germline V lookup: CDR1 WNHNN, CDR2 SYGVQD (reference sequence). The DNA for the CDR3 is TGCGCCAGCGGAGGACTAAAGGGAAACACCATATATTTT. It codes for CASGGLKGNTIYF.

This clone was seen only a few times. The genes are TRBV7-9 and TRBJ1-3, with D perhaps matching TRBD1 (5 bases). V was trimmed by 5 bases and J by 0 bases, leaving 14 bases between them. This CDR3 contains 16 residues. The germline CDR1 and CDR2 sequences are SEHNR and FQNEAQ (reference sequence). The CDR3 nucleotides are TGTGCCAGCAGCCAGGGCGCGGTGAGCTCTGGAAACACCATATATTTT. It specifies CASSQGAVSSGNTIYF. The variable domain in full, with the rest retrieved from reference TRBV7-9 and TRBJ1-3, is DTGVSQNPRHKITKRGQNVTFRCDPISEHNRLYWYRQTLGQGPEFLTYFQNEAQLEKSRLLSDRFSAERPKGSFSTLEIQRTEQGDSAMYLCASSQGAVSSGNTIYFGEGSWLTVV.

The chain uses TRBV6-1 and TRBJ1-4; 7 nucleotides agree with TRBD1. The CDR3 length is 15 residues. Germline values: CDR1 MNHNS, CDR2 SASEGT. V lost 3 bases, J lost 3 bases, and 4 bases stayed unmatched. This chain's CDR3 is CASSDGGQSNEKLFF. The CDR3 bases are TGTGCCAGCAGTGATGGGGGACAGTCTAATGAAAAACTGTTTTTT.

J is TRBJ2-2 and V is TRBV25-1, with a weak D call TRBD1 (5 bases). There are 15 residues in the CDR3. The germline V gene encodes CDR1 MGHDK and CDR2 SYGVNS. Between the trimmed V and J ends, which lost 1 base and 3 bases, there was a span of 9 bases. The CDR3 region is CASSESRADTGELFF. The CDR3 bases are TGTGCCAGCAGTGAATCCAGGGCGGACACCGGGGAGCTGTTTTTT.

The chain has TRBV11-3 and TRBJ2-5; D is perhaps TRBD2 (6 bases). The CDR3 is 16 residues long. V lost 0 bases, J lost 2 bases, and 13 bases lay in between. Germline V lookup: CDR1 SGHNT, CDR2 YENEEA. In DNA, the CDR3 is TGTGCCAGCAGCTTAGAAGGCGCGGGGAATCAAGAGACCCAGTACTTC. Translated: CASSLEGAGNQETQYF. The whole variable domain, remainder taken from reference TRBV11-3 and TRBJ2-5, is EAGVVQSPRYKIIEKKQPVAFWCNPISGHNTLYWYLQNLGQGPELLIRYENEEAVDDSQLPKDRFSAERLKGVDSTLKIQPAELGDSAVYLCASSLEGAGNQETQYFGPGTRLLVL.

This clone was seen a single time. The chain combines TRBV19 with TRBJ1-5; D perhaps matches TRBD1 (5 bases). The V gene's germline CDR1 is LNHDA and CDR2 SQIVND (reference sequence). The CDR3 length is 17 residues. Trimming removed 5 bases from V and 6 bases from J, with 23 bases in between. The CDR3 DNA follows: TGTGCCAGTAGTGGAGGGCAGGGAGGATTCAAAAGTCAGCCCCAGCATTTT. Protein: CASSGGQGGFKSQPQHF.

The gene calls are TRBV30 and TRBJ1-1, with D uncertain. The CDR3 covers 12 residues. CDR1 GTSNPN and CDR2 SVGIG come from the germline V gene (reference sequence). V lost 7 bases and J 4 bases, leaving 13 bases between the germline ends. In nucleotides, the CDR3 is TGTGCCTTTGGAGGGCGGTTCACTGAAGCTTTCTTT. As protein: CAFGGRFTEAFF.

CDR3 residues: CASSYRERTGELFF. The CDR3 nucleotides read TGTGCCAGCAGTTACAGGGAGCGCACCGGGGAGCTGTTTTTT. The chain has TRBV6-6 and TRBJ2-2, with TRBD2 as a possible D gene (5 bases). This CDR3 is built from 14 residues. Germline CDR1 reads MNHNY; CDR2 reads SVGAGI (reference sequence). Between the trimmed V and J ends, which lost 2 bases and 4 bases, there was a span of 8 bases.

The chain recombines TRBV25-1 with TRBJ2-2; 7 bases align to TRBD1. The CDR3 loop spans 15 amino acids. Germline assignment: CDR1 MGHDK and CDR2 SYGVNS. With 5 bases clipped from V and 4 bases from J, the junction kept 7 bases outside the gene matches. The CDR3 nucleotides read TGTGCCAGCAGTAGACAGGGTTGGGGCACCGGGGAGCTGTTTTTT. Translated: CASSRQGWGTGELFF.

This chain joins TRBV3-1 (or the pseudogene TRBV3-2) and TRBJ2-7; 9 positions agree with TRBD1. Germline CDR1 and CDR2: LGHDT and YNNKEL (reference sequence). CDR3 size: 15 residues. V lost 6 bases, J lost 2 bases, and 8 bases stayed unmatched. This CDR3 reads CASRKAGTGTYEQYF. CDR3 nucleotide sequence: TGTGCCAGCAGAAAGGCCGGGACAGGGACCTACGAGCAGTACTTC.

The chain recombines TRBV4-1 with TRBJ1-2, with D unclear. Trimming stripped 1 base from V and 5 bases from J, with 11 bases between. Germline-derived CDR1 and CDR2 are MGHRA and YSYEKL. The CDR3 consists of 14 residues. The CDR3 coding sequence is TGCGCCAGCAGCCAAGGAGCGGTGGGTTATGGCTACACCTTC. Amino acids: CASSQGAVGYGYTF.

The V call is TRBV29-1, the J call TRBJ2-7; 15 positions agree with TRBD2. The CDR3 contains 16 residues. Germline V gives CDR1 SQVTM, CDR2 ANQGSEA. V trimming: 4 bases; J trimming: 5 bases; junction bases outside the gene matches: 9. Here the CDR3 DNA reads TGCAGCGTTGCGACCTTTGGGACTAGCGGGAGGAACGAGCAGTACTTC. Protein: CSVATFGTSGRNEQYF.

The chain has TRBV5-4 and TRBJ1-1; 12 nucleotides match TRBD1. The CDR3 has 17 amino acids. J lost 5 bases, V lost 5 bases, and 13 bases had no gene match. Looked up from germline, CDR1 is SGHNT and CDR2 is YYREEE (reference sequence). The CDR3 spells CASSRTGTGGRGTEAFF. Written as DNA, the CDR3 is TGTGCCAGCAGTCGTACCGGGACAGGGGGCCGCGGGACTGAAGCTTTCTTT.

CDR3 loop: CASSEEGGRNTEAFF. CDR3 sequence (DNA): TGTGCCAGCAGTGAAGAGGGGGGGAGGAACACTGAAGCTTTCTTT. The V call is TRBV28, the J call TRBJ1-1, with D possibly matching TRBD1 (6 bases). Trimming removed 5 bases from V and 1 base from J, with 14 bases in between. The length of the CDR3 is 15 residues. Germline V gene lookup returns CDR1 MDHEN and CDR2 SYDVKM.

This chain joins TRBV2 and TRBJ1-3, with D perhaps matching TRBD1 (5 bases). Per the germline V gene, CDR1 is SNHLY and CDR2 is FYNNEI. The V end lost 6 bases, the J end lost 2 bases, and 14 bases lay between the germline ends. The CDR3 is made up of 15 amino acids. The CDR3 region is CASSTVQDPGNTIYF. The CDR3 DNA sequence: TGTGCCAGCAGCACGGTACAGGACCCTGGAAACACCATATATTTT.

This chain links TRBV7-3 with TRBJ1-1; 8 nucleotides line up with TRBD1. V shed 0 bases, J shed 8 bases, and the junction held 5 bases outside the gene matches. This CDR3 has 14 residues. Per the germline V gene, CDR1 is SGHTA and CDR2 is FQGTGA. CDR3 sequence (DNA): TGTGCCAGCAGCTTAACGTTTGGACAGGGAGAAGCTTTCTTT. This sequence encodes CASSLTFGQGEAFF.

This rearrangement joins TRBV10-3 to TRBJ1-1, with D hard to call. Trimming stripped 3 bases from V and 5 bases from J, with 13 bases between. This CDR3 comprises 14 residues. Germline-derived CDR1 and CDR2 are ENHRY and SYGVKD. CDR3 loop: CAISDRPGRTEAFF. In DNA, the CDR3 is TGTGCCATCAGTGATAGGCCTGGGAGAACTGAAGCTTTCTTT.

The V call is TRBV30, the J call TRBJ1-1, with D possibly being TRBD1 (5 bases). Trimming left V 4 bases short and J 4 bases short, with 13 bases between. The CDR3 has 13 amino acids. Germline V gives CDR1 GTSNPN, CDR2 SVGIG (reference sequence). CDR3 nucleotides: TGTGCCTGGATATTCCGGGGGGGCACTGAAGCTTTCTTT. Translating gives CAWIFRGGTEAFF.

The chain carries TRBV6-5 and TRBJ1-3; weak D call: TRBD1 (5 bases). This CDR3 spans 13 amino acids. V was shortened by 10 bases and J by 4 bases, with 14 bases between the two germline ends. CDR1 MNHEY and CDR2 SVGAGI come from the germline V gene. CDR3 amino acids: CATTGSAGNTIYF. The DNA for the CDR3 is TGTGCCACCACAGGATCAGCGGGAAACACCATATATTTT.